This entry features one TCR beta chain sequence. Its antigen is as yet unknown. Unique molecular identifiers were attached to individual cDNA molecules within the library. TCRdb recomputed calls from the 5' RACE reads with MiXCR, one row per CDR3 protein. The profile covers about 120,000 distinct CDR3 sequences, with roughly a fifth appearing a single time and roughly 3.1% taken by the ten largest. Someone pulled total RNA out of unfractionated whole blood. These data come from a study of human T cells and chemical hapten exposure. Regarding the study as a whole: The number of TCRs over 1 in 1000 frequency stayed unchanged after DPC.

The TCR was taken from a human donor in good health.

The CDR3 loop reads CASSHLDRVKETQYF. CDR3 DNA: TGTGCCAGCAGCCACCTGGACAGGGTCAAAGAGACCCAGTACTTC. V usage is TRBV14 and J usage is TRBJ2-5; the match to TRBD1 covers 8 bases. CDR1 and CDR2 (germline): SGHDN, FVKESK. The CDR3 has 15 residues. V was clipped by 3 bases and J by 3 bases; unmatched bases: 6.